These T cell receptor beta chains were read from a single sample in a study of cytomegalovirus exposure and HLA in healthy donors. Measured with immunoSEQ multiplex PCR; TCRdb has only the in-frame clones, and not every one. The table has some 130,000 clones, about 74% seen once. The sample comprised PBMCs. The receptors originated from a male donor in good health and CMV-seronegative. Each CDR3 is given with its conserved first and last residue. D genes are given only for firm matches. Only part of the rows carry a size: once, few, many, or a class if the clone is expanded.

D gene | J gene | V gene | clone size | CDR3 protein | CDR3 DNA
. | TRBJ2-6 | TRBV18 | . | CASSPNTGSSGANVLTF | TGTGCCAGCTCACCGAATACAGGGAGCTCTGGGGCCAACGTCCTGACTTTC
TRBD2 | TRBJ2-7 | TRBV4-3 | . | CASSHNSGTHEQYF | TGCGCCAGCAGCCACAATAGCGGGACCCACGAGCAGTACTTC
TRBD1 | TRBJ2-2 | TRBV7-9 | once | CASSSWTGKSTGELFF | TGTGCCAGCAGTTCATGGACAGGGAAAAGCACCGGGGAGCTGTTTTTT
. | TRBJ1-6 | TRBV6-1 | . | CASKRQASALHF | TGTGCCAGCAAACGACAGGCCAGCGCCCTCCACTTT
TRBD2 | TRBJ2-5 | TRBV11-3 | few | CASSLSGGQETQYF | TGTGCCAGCAGCTTAAGCGGGGGCCAAGAGACCCAGTACTTC
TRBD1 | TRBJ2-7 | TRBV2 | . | CASTRPQGASYEQYF | TGTGCCAGCACTAGACCACAGGGGGCGTCCTACGAGCAGTACTTC
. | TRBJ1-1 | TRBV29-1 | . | CSVSTGTGTEAFF | TGCAGCGTTTCTACAGGGACGGGAACTGAAGCTTTCTTT
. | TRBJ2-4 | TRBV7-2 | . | CASSFAGAGENIQYF | TGTGCCAGCAGCTTTGCAGGGGCCGGGGAAAACATTCAGTACTTC
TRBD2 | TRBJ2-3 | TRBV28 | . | CASSPGAGGLTDTQYF | TGTGCCAGCAGTCCAGGGGCGGGAGGGCTCACAGATACGCAGTATTTT
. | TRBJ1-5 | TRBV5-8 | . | CASSLEQGPQPQHF | TGTGCCAGCAGCTTGGAACAGGGCCCTCAGCCCCAGCATTTT
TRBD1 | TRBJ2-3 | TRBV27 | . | CASRSGQGGTDTQYF | TGTGCCAGCAGGTCGGGACAGGGGGGCACAGATACGCAGTATTTT
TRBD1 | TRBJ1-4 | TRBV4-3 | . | CASSQSDRVGEKLFF | TGCGCCAGCAGCCAATCGGACAGGGTGGGTGAAAAACTGTTTTTT
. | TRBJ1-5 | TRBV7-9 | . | CSSSSGNQPQHF | TGTTCCAGCAGCTCAGGGAATCAGCCCCAGCATTTT
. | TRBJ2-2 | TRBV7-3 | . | CASSPRAGANTGELFF | TGTGCCAGCAGCCCACGGGCGGGCGCGAACACCGGGGAGCTGTTTTTT
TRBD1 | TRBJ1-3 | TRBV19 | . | CASNLDRSSGNTIYF | TGTGCCAGCAATCTGGACAGGAGCTCTGGAAACACCATATATTTT
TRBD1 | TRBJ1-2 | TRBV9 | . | CASSVGTGGVDGYTF | TGTGCCAGCAGCGTGGGGACAGGGGGCGTCGATGGCTACACCTTC
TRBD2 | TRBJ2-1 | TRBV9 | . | CASSLGLAAIGDNEQFF | TGTGCCAGCAGCCTCGGACTAGCGGCCATTGGGGACAATGAGCAGTTCTTC
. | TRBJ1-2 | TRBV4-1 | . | CASSQGPGQAGGYTF | TGCGCCAGCAGCCAAGGCCCAGGGCAGGCAGGCGGCTACACCTTC
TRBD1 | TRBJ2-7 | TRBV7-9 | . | CSSNGTAYEQYF | TGTTCCAGCAACGGGACAGCCTACGAGCAGTACTTC
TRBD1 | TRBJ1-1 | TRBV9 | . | CASSGLGTAMNTEAFF | TGTGCCAGCAGCGGCCTCGGGACAGCGATGAACACTGAAGCTTTCTTT
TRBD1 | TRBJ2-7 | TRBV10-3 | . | CAISEFETGRQYF | TGTGCCATCAGTGAGTTCGAGACAGGGAGGCAGTACTTC
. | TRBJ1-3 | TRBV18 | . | CASSPDQGSGNTIYF | TGTGCCAGCTCACCAGACCAGGGCTCTGGAAACACCATATATTTT